The next 14 T cell receptor beta chains were all read from a single sample in a study of long-term antiretroviral therapy in people with HIV. Sequencing used immunoSEQ v3.0 at survey level. Sequencing used immunoSEQ multiplex PCR; TCRdb keeps in-frame clones, though not all of them. This sample has approximately 23,000 clones, with about four fifths found just once. The sequencing here drew on unsorted PBMCs, taken 5.9 years after starting antiretroviral therapy. The receptors originated from a man aged 25-40 years with HIV.

The chain couples TRBV28 to TRBJ1-2; TRBD1 matches 7 bases. CDR3 size: 14 residues. Looked up from germline, CDR1 is MDHEN and CDR2 is SYDVKM. The trim removed 5 bases at V and 5 bases at J, leaving 8 bases unmatched. The CDR3 spells CASSTPTGIYGYTF. CDR3 DNA: TGTGCCAGCAGTACGCCGACAGGGATATATGGCTACACCTTC.

This clone was detected a few times. The chain employs TRBV7-9 and TRBJ1-2; 7 positions match TRBD1. Looked up from germline, CDR1 is SEHNR and CDR2 is FQNEAQ (reference sequence). The CDR3 extends over 14 amino acids. After removal of 3 bases from V and 4 bases from J, the junction contained 5 bases not matched to a gene. The CDR3 DNA sequence: TGTGCCAGCAGCTTCTTGGGACAGCCCTATGGCTACACCTTC. Translated: CASSFLGQPYGYTF.

The chain links TRBV7-3 to TRBJ2-1, with 7 bases fitting TRBD2. CDR1 and CDR2 from the germline V gene are SGHTA and FQGTGA. The ends lost 2 bases at V and 5 bases at J; junction bases unmatched: 9. This CDR3 contains 16 residues. CDR3 nucleotide sequence: TGTGCCAGCAGCTTAGGTCCTAGCGGACGTAACAATGAGCAGTTCTTC. This encodes CASSLGPSGRNNEQFF.

This chain connects TRBV10-3 to TRBJ2-5; no firm D call. The J call may be in error: the DNA end matches TRBJ2-7 better. The germline V gene encodes CDR1 ENHRY and CDR2 SYGVKD. The CDR3 contains 12 residues. The CDR3 region is CAISRGRSEQYF. The CDR3 DNA follows: TGTGCCATCAGCCGAGGACGAAGCGAGCAGTACTTC.

The genes are TRBV21-1 and TRBJ1-2; the table's D call, TRBD1, has no DNA check behind it. TRBV21-1 represents a pseudogene. This CDR3 contains 15 residues. CDR3 nucleotide sequence: TGTGCCAGCAGCACAAGGACAGGGAGGGAGAGCGGCTACACCTTC. This sequence encodes CASSTRTGRESGYTF.

This rearrangement joins TRBV10-3 to TRBJ2-7, with D unclear. The germline V gene has CDR1 ENHRY and CDR2 SYGVKD. CDR3 length: 14 residues. Deletions cut 0 bases from V and 2 bases from J, with 8 bases between. The CDR3 sequence is CAISESGSTYEQYF. CDR3 DNA: TGTGCCATCAGTGAGTCTGGATCCACCTACGAGCAGTACTTC.

The chain joins TRBV20-1 to TRBJ1-1; D is unresolved. CDR3 length equals 10 residues. Trimming took off 5 bases at V and 6 bases at J, with 7 bases between the two ends. Looked up from germline, CDR1 is DFQATT and CDR2 is SNEGSKA (reference sequence). The CDR3 DNA follows: TGCAGTGCTCCCGACGCTGAAGCTTTCTTT. It yields the protein CSAPDAEAFF.

Only one count was recorded for this clone. V is TRBV19 and J is TRBJ2-3; maybe TRBD1 (8 bases). Trimming removed 5 bases from V and 6 bases from J, with 12 bases in between. There are 13 residues in the CDR3. Germline V gene sequence: CDR1 LNHDA, CDR2 SQIVND (reference sequence). In DNA, the CDR3 is TGTGCCAGTAGTGACAGGGGAGGGGATACGCAGTATTTT. Encoded protein: CASSDRGGDTQYF.

Only one count was recorded for this clone. The chain uses TRBV2 and TRBJ1-4; D not resolved. The V gene's germline CDR1 is SNHLY and CDR2 FYNNEI. The CDR3 extends over 17 amino acids. V lost 7 bases, J lost 1 base, and 19 bases lay in between. CDR3 region: CASTLEGILVTNEKLFF. The CDR3 bases are TGTGCCAGCACCTTAGAGGGAATTCTGGTAACTAATGAAAAACTGTTTTTT.

The V and J genes are TRBV28 and TRBJ2-7, with D unresolved. The V end was cut by 6 bases, the J end by 5 bases, with 8 bases between. Germline CDR1 is MDHEN and CDR2 is SYDVKM. The CDR3 has 11 amino acids. In nucleotides, the CDR3 is TGTGCCAGCAGATGGGGAAACGAGCAGTACTTC. Encoded protein: CASRWGNEQYF.

In DNA form, the CDR3 reads TGTGCCAGCAGTTACCGGGACGGTGCTTACAATGAGCAGTTCTTC. It encodes CASSYRDGAYNEQFF. J is TRBJ2-1 and V is TRBV6-5, with D perhaps assigned TRBD1 or TRBD2 (5 bases each). V lost 2 bases and J 4 bases, leaving 12 bases between the germline ends. Germline V lookup: CDR1 MNHEY, CDR2 SVGAGI. CDR3 length equals 15 residues.

The chain couples TRBV7-8 to TRBJ2-7; D not certain. The ends were cut back, 5 bases at V and 6 bases at J, with 11 bases in the middle. The CDR3 has 12 residues. Per the germline V gene, CDR1 is SGHVS and CDR2 is FQNEAQ. CDR3 protein: CASSLTLFEQYF. CDR3 nucleotides: TGTGCCAGCAGCCTCACCCTTTTCGAGCAGTACTTC.

This clone was counted a few times. This chain uses TRBV29-1 with TRBJ1-3; D might be TRBD1 (6 bases). The CDR3 is 13 amino acids. Germline CDR1 is SQVTM and CDR2 is ANQGSEA. V dropped 4 bases and J dropped 2 bases, with 9 bases sitting between them. The CDR3 spells CSVVGGAGNTIYF. The CDR3 nucleotides are TGCAGCGTTGTAGGGGGGGCTGGAAACACCATATATTTT. Full variable domain (missing parts from reference TRBV29-1 and TRBJ1-3): SAVISQKPSRDICQRGTSLTIQCQVDSQVTMMFWYRQQPGQSLTLIATANQGSEATYESGFVIDKFPISRPNLTFSTLTVSNMSPEDSSIYLCSVVGGAGNTIYFGEGSWLTVV.

The J gene is TRBJ2-3, the V gene TRBV6-5, with 9 bases aligning to TRBD2. V was clipped by 4 bases and J by 3 bases; unmatched bases: 8. CDR3 length: 16 residues. Germline V gives CDR1 MNHEY, CDR2 SVGAGI. CDR3 residues: CASSWGSGSRTDTQYF. The CDR3, as DNA: TGTGCCAGCAGTTGGGGTAGCGGGAGTCGAACAGATACGCAGTATTTT.